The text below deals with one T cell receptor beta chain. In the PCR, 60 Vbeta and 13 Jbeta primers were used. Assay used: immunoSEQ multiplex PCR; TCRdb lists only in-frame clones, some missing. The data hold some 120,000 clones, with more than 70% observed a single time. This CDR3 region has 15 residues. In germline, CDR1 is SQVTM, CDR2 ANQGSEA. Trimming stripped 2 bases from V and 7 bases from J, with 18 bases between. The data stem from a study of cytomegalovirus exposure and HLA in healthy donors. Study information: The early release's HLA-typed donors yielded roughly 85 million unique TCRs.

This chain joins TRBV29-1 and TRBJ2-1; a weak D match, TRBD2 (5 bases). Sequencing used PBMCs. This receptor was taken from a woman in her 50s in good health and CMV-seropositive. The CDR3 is CSVELDGEPRNEQFF. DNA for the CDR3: TGCAGCGTTGAATTGGACGGGGAGCCTAGAAATGAGCAGTTCTTC.